This T cell receptor (beta chain) was observed in a study of blood T cell repertoires in COVID-19. Study overall: The origin of the acute and convalescent COVID-19 samples was the United States, Italy and Spain.

Some clones are missing from TCRdb's copy, which holds only in-frame ones; the method was immunoSEQ multiplex PCR. The sample includes approximately 180,000 clones, 80% to 90% seen only once; the top ten take over 9.5%. The V and J ends lost 0 bases and 2 bases respectively, with 11 bases between them. Germline V lookup: CDR1 LNHDA, CDR2 SQIVND (reference sequence). The CDR3 spans 15 residues. In its sample, this clone was seen a few times. The sequence came from a human donor with active or convalescent COVID-19. The donor label of this sample is uncertain. The V gene is TRBV19, the J gene TRBJ2-7; D is ambiguous. The sample comprised peripheral blood. CDR3 coding DNA: TGTGCCAGTAGTATAGAGGGTTATGGGCCCTACGAGCAGTACTTC. It encodes CASSIEGYGPYEQYF.